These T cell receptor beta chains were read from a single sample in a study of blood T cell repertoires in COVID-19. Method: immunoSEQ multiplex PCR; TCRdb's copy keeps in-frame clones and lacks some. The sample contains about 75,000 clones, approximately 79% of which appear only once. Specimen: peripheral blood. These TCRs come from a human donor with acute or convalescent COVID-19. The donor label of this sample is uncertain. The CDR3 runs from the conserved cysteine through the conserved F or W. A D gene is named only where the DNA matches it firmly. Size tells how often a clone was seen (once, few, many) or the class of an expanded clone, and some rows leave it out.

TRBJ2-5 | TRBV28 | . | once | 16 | CASAVGGIGGWETQYF | TGTGCCAGCGCCGTAGGAGGGATTGGCGGTTGGGAGACCCAGTACTTC
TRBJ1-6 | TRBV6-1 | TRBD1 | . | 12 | CASSELGTGVVF | TGTGCCAGCAGTGAACTAGGGACAGGGGTTGTCTTT
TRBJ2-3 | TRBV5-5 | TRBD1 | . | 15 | CASRRQGGGTDTQYF | TGTGCCAGCAGGAGACAGGGGGGAGGCACAGATACGCAGTATTTT
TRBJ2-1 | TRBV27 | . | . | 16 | CASSSRGTTRMDEQFF | TGTGCCAGCAGTTCCCGCGGGACCACCCGGATGGATGAGCAGTTCTTC
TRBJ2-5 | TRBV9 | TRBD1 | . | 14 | CASSPVQGARTQYF | TGTGCCAGCAGCCCGGTACAGGGGGCGCGGACCCAGTACTTC
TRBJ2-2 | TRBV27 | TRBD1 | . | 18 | CASTSGRGRLADTGELFF | TGTGCCAGCACCTCTGGCAGGGGGAGACTGGCAGACACCGGGGAGCTGTTTTTT
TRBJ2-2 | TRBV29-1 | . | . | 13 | CSFRFGVTGELFF | TGCAGCTTCCGATTCGGGGTCACCGGGGAGCTGTTTTTT
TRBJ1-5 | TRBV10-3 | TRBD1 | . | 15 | CAISPGQGSDQPQHF | TGTGCCATCAGTCCGGGACAGGGGTCGGATCAGCCCCAGCATTTT
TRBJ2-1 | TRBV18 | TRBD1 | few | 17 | CASSPPGRTGLNNEQFF | TGTGCCAGCTCACCCCCGGGGAGGACAGGGTTGAACAATGAGCAGTTCTTC
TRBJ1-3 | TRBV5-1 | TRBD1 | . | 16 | CASSLGQGGSGNTIYF | TGCGCCAGCAGCTTGGGGCAGGGGGGCTCTGGAAACACCATATATTTT
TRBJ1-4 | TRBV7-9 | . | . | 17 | CASSFTGGRDVYEKLFF | TGTGCCAGCAGCTTTACGGGGGGCAGAGATGTGTATGAAAAACTGTTTTTT
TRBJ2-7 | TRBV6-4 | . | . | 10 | CASSYYEQYF | TGTGCCAGCAGTTACTACGAGCAGTACTTC
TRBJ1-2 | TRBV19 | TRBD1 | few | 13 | CASSAGQKDGYTF | TGTGCCAGTAGTGCGGGACAGAAAGACGGCTACACCTTC
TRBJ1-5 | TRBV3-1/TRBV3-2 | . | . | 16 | CASSQVHGGLNQPQHF | TGTGCCAGCAGCCAAGTACACGGCGGGCTCAATCAGCCCCAGCATTTT
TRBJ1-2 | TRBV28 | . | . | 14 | CASSAEQGSGGYTF | TGTGCCAGCAGCGCCGAACAGGGTTCGGGGGGCTACACCTTC
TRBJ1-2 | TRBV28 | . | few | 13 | CASSLTANYGYTF | TGTGCCAGCAGTTTGACAGCTAACTATGGCTACACCTTC
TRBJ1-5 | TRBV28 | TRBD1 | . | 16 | CASSPYRGMGNQPQHF | TGTGCCAGCAGTCCTTACAGGGGAATGGGCAATCAGCCCCAGCATTTT
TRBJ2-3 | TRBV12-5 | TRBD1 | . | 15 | CASGLGQGVVDTQYF | TGTGCTAGTGGTTTGGGTCAGGGGGTGGTAGATACGCAGTATTTT
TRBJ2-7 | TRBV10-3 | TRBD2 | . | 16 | CAIRTGLAGGSYEQYF | TGTGCCATCAGGACGGGACTAGCGGGAGGGTCCTACGAGCAGTACTTC
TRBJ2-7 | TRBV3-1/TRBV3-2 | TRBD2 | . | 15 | CASSQGWGGRSEQYF | TGTGCCAGCAGCCAAGGCTGGGGCGGGAGATCGGAGCAGTACTTC
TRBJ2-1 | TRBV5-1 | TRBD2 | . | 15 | CASSLPSGGGNEQFF | TGCGCCAGCAGCTTGCCCAGCGGGGGGGGCAATGAGCAGTTCTTC
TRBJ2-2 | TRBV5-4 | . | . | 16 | CASSYPPGQNTGELFF | TGTGCCAGCAGCTACCCACCGGGACAAAACACCGGGGAGCTGTTTTTT
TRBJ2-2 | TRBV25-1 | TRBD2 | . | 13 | CASSSLAAGELFF | TGTGCCAGCAGTTCCCTAGCGGCCGGGGAGCTGTTTTTT
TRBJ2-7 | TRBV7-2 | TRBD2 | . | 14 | CASSLGLATYEQYF | TGTGCCAGCAGCTTGGGACTAGCCACCTACGAGCAGTACTTC
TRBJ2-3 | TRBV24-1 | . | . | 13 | CATTGVGTDTQYF | TGTGCCACCACCGGGGTAGGCACAGATACGCAGTATTTT
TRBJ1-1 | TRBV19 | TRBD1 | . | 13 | CASRQSGTGIPFF | TGTGCCAGTAGGCAATCCGGGACAGGGATCCCTTTCTTT
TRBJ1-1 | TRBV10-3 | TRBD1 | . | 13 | CAISESGQEEAFF | TGTGCCATCAGTGAGTCGGGACAGGAGGAAGCTTTCTTT
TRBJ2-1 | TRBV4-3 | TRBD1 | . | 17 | CASSQGATGGADNEQFF | TGCGCCAGCAGCCAGGGGGCCACAGGGGGCGCCGACAATGAGCAGTTCTTC
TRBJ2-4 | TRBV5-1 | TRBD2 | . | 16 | CASSLVAGAAKNIQYF | TGCGCCAGCAGCTTGGTAGCGGGAGCAGCCAAAAACATTCAGTACTTC
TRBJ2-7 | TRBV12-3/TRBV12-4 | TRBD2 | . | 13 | CASSTGGTYEQYF | TGTGCCAGCAGTACGGGAGGCACCTACGAGCAGTACTTC
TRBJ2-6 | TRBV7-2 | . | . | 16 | CASSSQQGAGANVLTF | TGTGCCAGCAGCTCCCAACAGGGTGCCGGGGCCAACGTCCTGACTTTC
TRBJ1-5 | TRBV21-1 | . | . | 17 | CASSTGTGRTLYRPQHF | TGTGCCAGCAGCACCGGGACAGGCCGAACCCTATATCGGCCCCAGCATTTT
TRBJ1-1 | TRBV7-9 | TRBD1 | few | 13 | CASSLTGDTEAFF | TGTGCCAGCAGCCTGACAGGGGACACTGAAGCTTTCTTT
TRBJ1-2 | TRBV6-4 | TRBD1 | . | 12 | CAREQGASDYTF | TGTGCCAGGGAACAGGGGGCGTCTGACTACACCTTC
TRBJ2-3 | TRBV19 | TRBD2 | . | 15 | CASVRREGRTDTQYF | TGTGCCAGTGTCAGGAGGGAGGGCCGCACAGATACGCAGTATTTT
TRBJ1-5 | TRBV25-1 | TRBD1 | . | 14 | CATQGVGGNQPQHF | TGTGCCACCCAGGGGGTGGGTGGCAATCAGCCCCAGCATTTT
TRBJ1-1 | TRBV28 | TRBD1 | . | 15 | CASTQPQGVNTEAFF | TGTGCCAGCACCCAACCGCAGGGGGTAAACACTGAAGCTTTCTTT
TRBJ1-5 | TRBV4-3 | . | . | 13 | CASSQDYNQPQHF | TGCGCCAGCAGCCAAGATTACAATCAGCCCCAGCATTTT
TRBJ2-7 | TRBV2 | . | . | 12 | CASSPTAYEQYF | TGTGCCAGCAGCCCAACAGCCTACGAGCAGTACTTC
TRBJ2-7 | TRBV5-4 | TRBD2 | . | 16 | CASSPGGRGLVGEQYF | TGTGCCAGCAGTCCCGGCGGGAGAGGGTTAGTAGGCGAGCAGTACTTC
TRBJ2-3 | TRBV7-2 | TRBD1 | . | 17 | CASSIPRPGQGAGTQYF | TGTGCCAGCAGCATTCCTCGCCCGGGACAGGGGGCAGGTACGCAGTATTTT
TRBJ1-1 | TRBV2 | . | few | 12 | CASQLSPYEAFF | TGTGCCAGCCAGTTAAGTCCTTATGAAGCTTTCTTT
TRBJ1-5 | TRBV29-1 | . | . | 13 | CSVAVSSNQPQHF | TGCAGCGTAGCTGTTTCAAGCAATCAGCCCCAGCATTTT